The following is a T cell receptor (beta chain) sequence with its context. Its antigen remains unidentified. The sample originates from a study of identical twins. Trimming shortened V by 7 bases and J by 7 bases, and 16 bases separated the two germline ends. This CDR3 is 13 amino acids long. Germline V gene data show CDR1 as MNHNS and CDR2 as SASEGT. Using its own MiXCR run on the 5' RACE reads, TCRdb lists one record per CDR3 protein. This table holds some 440,000 distinct CDR3 sequences, about 24% found once. Healthy Caucasians supplied all donations. Study-level results: In zero-insertion analyses, partial confounding could arise from invariant MAIT and iNKT cells.

This sample also belongs to another study, concerning T cells expressing NK-cell markers. From that report: The TCR beta repertoires were obtained from sorted CD3+CD56+NKG2C+, CD3+CD56+NKG2C- and CD3+CD56-NKG2C+ T cells. Out of eight donors sequenced, seven tested HCMV-seropositive and the remaining one seronegative.

Sequencing input: CD4+ T cells sorted from blood. The rearrangement joins TRBV6-1 to TRBJ2-5, with a weak D call TRBD2 (6 bases). The TCR sequence derives from a woman between 18 and 30 years old in good health. The CDR3 bases are TGTGCCAGCACCCAGCGGGCACCGGGGACCCAGTACTTC. Its protein is CASTQRAPGTQYF.